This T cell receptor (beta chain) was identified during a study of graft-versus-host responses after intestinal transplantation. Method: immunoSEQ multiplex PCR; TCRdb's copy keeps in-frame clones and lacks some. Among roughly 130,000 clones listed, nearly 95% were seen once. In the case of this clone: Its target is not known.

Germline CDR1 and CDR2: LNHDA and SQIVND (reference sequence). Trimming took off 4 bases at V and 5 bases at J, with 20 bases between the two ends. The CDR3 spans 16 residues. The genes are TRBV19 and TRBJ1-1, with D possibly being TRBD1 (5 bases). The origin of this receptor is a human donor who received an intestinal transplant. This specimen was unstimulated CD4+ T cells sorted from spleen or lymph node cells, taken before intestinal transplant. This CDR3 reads CASSTPQGGLRTEAFF. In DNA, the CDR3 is TGTGCCAGTAGTACCCCCCAGGGAGGACTGAGGACTGAAGCTTTCTTT.